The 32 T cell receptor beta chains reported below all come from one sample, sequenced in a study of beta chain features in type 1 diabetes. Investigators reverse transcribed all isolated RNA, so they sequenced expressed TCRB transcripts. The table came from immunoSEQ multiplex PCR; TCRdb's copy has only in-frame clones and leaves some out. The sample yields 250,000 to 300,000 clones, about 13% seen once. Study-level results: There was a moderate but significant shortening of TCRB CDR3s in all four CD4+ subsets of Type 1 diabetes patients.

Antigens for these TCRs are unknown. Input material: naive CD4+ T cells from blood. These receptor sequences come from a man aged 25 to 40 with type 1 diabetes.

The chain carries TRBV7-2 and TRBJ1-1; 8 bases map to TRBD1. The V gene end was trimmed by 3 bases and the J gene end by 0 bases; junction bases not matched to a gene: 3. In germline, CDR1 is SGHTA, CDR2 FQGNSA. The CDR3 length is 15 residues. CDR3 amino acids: CASSFRDRMNTEAFF. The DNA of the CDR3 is TGTGCCAGCAGCTTCCGGGACAGGATGAACACTGAAGCTTTCTTT.

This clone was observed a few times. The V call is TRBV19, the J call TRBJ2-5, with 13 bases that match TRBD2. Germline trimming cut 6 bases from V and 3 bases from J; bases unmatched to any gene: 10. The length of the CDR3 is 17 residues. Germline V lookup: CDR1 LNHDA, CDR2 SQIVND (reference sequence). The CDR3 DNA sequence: TGTGCCAGTAGCGTGGGACTAGCGGGACCCAGCGAAGAGACCCAGTACTTC. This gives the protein CASSVGLAGPSEETQYF.

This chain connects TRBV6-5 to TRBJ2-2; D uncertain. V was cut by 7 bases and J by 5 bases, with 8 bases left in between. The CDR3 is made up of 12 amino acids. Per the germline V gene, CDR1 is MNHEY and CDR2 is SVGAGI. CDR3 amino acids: CASTKKTGELFF. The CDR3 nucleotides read TGTGCCAGCACTAAAAAGACCGGGGAGCTGTTTTTT.

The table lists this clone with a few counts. The CDR3 DNA reads as TGTGCCAGCGGGGGACAGGGAGGGGCCAACGTCCTGACTTTC. This sequence encodes CASGGQGGANVLTF. V usage is TRBV7-9 and J usage is TRBJ2-6; 9 nucleotides agree with TRBD1. The length of the CDR3 is 14 residues. Germline CDR1 SEHNR, CDR2 FQNEAQ (reference sequence). Trimming at V came to 8 bases and at J to 4 bases, leaving 3 bases not matched to a gene.

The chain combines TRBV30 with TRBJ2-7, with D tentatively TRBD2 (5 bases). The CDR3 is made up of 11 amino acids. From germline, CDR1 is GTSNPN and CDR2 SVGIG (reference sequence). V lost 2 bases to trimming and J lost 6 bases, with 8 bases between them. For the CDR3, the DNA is TGTGCCTGGAGTTGGGAGTCCGAGCAGTACTTC. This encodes CAWSWESEQYF.

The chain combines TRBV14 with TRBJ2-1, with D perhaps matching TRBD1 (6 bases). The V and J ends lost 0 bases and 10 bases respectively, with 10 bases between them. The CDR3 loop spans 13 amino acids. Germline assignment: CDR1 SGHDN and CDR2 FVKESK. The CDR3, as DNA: TGTGCCAGCAGCCAAGACTTAGACAGGGAGCAGTTCTTC. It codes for CASSQDLDREQFF.

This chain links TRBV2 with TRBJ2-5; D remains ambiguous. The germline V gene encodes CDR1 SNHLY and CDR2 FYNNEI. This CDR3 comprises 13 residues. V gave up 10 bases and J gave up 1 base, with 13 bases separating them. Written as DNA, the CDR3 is TGTGCCACATCTCTGGGCTTCCAAGAGACCCAGTACTTC. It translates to CATSLGFQETQYF.

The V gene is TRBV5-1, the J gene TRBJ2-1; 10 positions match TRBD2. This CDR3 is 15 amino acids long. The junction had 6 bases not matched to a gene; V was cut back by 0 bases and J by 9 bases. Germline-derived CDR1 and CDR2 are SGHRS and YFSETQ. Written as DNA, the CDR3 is TGCGCCAGCAGCTTGGGTAGCGGGAGGATCGGTGAGCAGTTCTTC. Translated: CASSLGSGRIGEQFF.

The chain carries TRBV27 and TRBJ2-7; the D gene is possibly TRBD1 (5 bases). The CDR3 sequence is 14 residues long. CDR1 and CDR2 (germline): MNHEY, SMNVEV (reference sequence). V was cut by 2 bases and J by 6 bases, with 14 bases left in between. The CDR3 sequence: CASSLRGREAEQYF. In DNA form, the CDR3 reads TGTGCCAGCAGTTTACGAGGCAGGGAAGCCGAGCAGTACTTC.

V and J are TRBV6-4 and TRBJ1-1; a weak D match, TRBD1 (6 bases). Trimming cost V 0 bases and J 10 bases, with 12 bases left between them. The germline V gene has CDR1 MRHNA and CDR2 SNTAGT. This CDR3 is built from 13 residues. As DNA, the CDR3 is TGTGCCAGCAGTGACTCTAGACAGGTGCGAGCTTTCTTT. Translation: CASSDSRQVRAFF.

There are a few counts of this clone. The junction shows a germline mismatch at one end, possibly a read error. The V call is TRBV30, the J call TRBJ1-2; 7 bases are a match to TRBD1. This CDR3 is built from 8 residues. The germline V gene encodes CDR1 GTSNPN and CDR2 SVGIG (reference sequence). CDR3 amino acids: CAWSPGQF. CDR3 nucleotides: TGTGCCTGGAGCCCGGGACAGTTC.

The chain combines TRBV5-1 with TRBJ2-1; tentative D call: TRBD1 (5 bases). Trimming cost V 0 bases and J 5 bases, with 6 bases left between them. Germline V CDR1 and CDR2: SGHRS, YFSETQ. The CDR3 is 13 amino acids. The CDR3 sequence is CASSLEGHNEQFF. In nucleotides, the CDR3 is TGCGCCAGCAGCTTGGAGGGGCACAATGAGCAGTTCTTC. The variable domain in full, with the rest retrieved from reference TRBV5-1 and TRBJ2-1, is KAGVTQTPRYLIKTRGQQVTLSCSPISGHRSVSWYQQTPGQGLQFLFEYFSETQRNKGNFPGRFSGRQFSNSRSEMNVSTLELGDSALYLCASSLEGHNEQFFGPGTRLTVL.

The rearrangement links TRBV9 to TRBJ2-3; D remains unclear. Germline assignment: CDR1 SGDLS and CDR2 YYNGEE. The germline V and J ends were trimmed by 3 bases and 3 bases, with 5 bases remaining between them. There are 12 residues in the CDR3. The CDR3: CASSAETDTQYF. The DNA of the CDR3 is TGTGCCAGCAGCGCAGAAACAGATACGCAGTATTTT.

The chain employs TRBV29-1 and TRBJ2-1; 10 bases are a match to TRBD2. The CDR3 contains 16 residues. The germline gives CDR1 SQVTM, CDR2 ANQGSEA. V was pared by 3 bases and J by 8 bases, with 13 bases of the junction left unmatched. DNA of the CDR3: TGCAGCGTTGACGGACTAGCGGCTCCTATTGGGCATGAGCAGTTCTTC. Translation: CSVDGLAAPIGHEQFF.

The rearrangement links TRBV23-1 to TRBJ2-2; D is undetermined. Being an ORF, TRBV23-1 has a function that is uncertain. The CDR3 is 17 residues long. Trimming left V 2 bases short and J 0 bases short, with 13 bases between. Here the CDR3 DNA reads TGCGCCAGCAGTCAACCCGGTCGCCCTACGAACACCGGGGAGCTGTTTTTT. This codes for CASSQPGRPTNTGELFF.

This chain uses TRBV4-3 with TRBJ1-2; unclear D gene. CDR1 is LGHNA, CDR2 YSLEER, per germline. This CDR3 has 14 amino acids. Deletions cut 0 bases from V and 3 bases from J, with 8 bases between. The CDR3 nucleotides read TGCGCCAGCAGCCAAGAGGCGACTCACTATGGCTACACCTTC. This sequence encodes CASSQEATHYGYTF.

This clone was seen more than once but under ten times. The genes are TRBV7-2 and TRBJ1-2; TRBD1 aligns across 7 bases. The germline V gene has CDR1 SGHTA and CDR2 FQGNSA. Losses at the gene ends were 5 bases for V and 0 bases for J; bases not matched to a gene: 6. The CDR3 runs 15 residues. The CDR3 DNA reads TGTGCCAGCAGCCCACAGGGGACGACTAACTATGGCTACACCTTC. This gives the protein CASSPQGTTNYGYTF.

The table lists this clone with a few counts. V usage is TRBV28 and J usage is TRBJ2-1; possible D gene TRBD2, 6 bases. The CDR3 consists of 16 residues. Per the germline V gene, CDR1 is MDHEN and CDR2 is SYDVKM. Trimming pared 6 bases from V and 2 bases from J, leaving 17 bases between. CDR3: CASSPPWGTAYNEQFF. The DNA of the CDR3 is TGTGCCAGCAGCCCCCCCTGGGGGACTGCCTACAATGAGCAGTTCTTC.

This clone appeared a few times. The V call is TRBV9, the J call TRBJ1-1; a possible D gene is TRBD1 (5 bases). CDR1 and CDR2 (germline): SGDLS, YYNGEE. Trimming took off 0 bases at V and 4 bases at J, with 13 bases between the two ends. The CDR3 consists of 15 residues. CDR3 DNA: TGTGCCAGCAGCGTAGCTATAGGGGAAGGCACTGAAGCTTTCTTT. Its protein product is CASSVAIGEGTEAFF.

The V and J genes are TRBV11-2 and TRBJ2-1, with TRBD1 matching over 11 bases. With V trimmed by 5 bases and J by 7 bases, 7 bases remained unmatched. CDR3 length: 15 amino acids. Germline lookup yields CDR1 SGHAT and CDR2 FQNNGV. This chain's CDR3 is CASSHGQGASNEQFF. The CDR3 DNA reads TGTGCCAGCAGCCACGGACAGGGGGCTTCGAATGAGCAGTTCTTC.

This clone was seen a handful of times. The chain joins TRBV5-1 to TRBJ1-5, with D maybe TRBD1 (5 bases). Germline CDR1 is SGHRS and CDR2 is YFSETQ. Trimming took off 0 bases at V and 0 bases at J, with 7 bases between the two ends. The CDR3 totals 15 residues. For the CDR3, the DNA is TGCGCCAGCAGCTTGGCAGGGTCTAGCAATCAGCCCCAGCATTTT. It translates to CASSLAGSSNQPQHF. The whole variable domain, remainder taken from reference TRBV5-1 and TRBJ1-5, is KAGVTQTPRYLIKTRGQQVTLSCSPISGHRSVSWYQQTPGQGLQFLFEYFSETQRNKGNFPGRFSGRQFSNSRSEMNVSTLELGDSALYLCASSLAGSSNQPQHFGDGTRLSIL.

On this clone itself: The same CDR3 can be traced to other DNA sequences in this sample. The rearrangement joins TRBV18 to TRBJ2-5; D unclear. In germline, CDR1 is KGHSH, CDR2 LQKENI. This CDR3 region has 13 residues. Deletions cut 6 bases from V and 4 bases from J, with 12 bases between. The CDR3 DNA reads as TGTGCCAGCTCCCCTCCGTCGGGAGAGACCCAGTACTTC. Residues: CASSPPSGETQYF.

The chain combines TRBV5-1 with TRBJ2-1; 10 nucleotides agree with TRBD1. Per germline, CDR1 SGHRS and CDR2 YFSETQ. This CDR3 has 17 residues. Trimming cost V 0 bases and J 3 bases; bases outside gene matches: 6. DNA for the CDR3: TGCGCCAGCAGCTTGGGGGCCTGGACAGGGGGCTACAATGAGCAGTTCTTC. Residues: CASSLGAWTGGYNEQFF.

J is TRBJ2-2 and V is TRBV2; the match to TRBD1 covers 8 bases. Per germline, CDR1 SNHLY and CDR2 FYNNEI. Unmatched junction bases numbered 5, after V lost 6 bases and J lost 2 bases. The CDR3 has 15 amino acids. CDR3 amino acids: CASRKGQGNTGELFF. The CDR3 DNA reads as TGTGCCAGCAGGAAAGGACAGGGCAACACCGGGGAGCTGTTTTTT.

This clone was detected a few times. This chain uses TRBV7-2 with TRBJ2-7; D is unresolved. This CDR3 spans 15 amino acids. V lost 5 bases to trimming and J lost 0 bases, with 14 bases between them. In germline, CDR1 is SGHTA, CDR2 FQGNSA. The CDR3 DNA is TGTGCCAGCAGCCCCCCCGAGAGGAGCTCCTACGAGCAGTACTTC. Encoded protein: CASSPPERSSYEQYF.

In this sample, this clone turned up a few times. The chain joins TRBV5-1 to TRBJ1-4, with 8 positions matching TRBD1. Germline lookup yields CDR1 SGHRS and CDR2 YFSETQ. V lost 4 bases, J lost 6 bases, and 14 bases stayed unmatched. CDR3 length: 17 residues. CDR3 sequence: CASSLQGQGASYEKLFF. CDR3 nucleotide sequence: TGCGCCAGCAGCCTCCAAGGGCAGGGGGCCTCTTATGAAAAACTGTTTTTT.

The CDR3 coding sequence is TGCGCCAGCACCATCAGGACTAATTTTGATGAGCAGTTCTTC. Translating it yields CASTIRTNFDEQFF. The V call is TRBV5-1, the J call TRBJ2-1; tentatively, D is TRBD2 (6 bases). Germline V gene data show CDR1 as SGHRS and CDR2 as YFSETQ. The V gene lost 6 bases and the J gene lost 8 bases, with 18 bases spanning the gap. The CDR3 length is 14 residues.

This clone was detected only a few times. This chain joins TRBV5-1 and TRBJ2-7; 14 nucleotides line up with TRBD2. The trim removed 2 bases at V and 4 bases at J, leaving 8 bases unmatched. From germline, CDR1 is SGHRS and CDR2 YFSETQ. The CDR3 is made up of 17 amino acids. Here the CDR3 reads CASSLAGTSGRKYEQYF. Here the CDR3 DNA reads TGCGCCAGCAGCTTAGCCGGGACTAGCGGGAGAAAATACGAGCAGTACTTC.

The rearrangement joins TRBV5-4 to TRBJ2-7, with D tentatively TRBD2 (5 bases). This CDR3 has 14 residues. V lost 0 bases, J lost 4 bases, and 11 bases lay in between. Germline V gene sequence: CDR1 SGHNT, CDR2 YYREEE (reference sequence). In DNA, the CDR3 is TGTGCCAGCAGCTTGGACGTCGGGAAATACGAGCAGTACTTC. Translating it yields CASSLDVGKYEQYF.

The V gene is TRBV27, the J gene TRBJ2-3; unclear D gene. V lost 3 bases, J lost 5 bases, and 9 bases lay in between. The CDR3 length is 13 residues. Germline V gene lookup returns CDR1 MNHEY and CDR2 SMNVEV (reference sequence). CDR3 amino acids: CASSLSIGDTQYF. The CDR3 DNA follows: TGTGCCAGCAGTTTGTCTATTGGAGATACGCAGTATTTT.

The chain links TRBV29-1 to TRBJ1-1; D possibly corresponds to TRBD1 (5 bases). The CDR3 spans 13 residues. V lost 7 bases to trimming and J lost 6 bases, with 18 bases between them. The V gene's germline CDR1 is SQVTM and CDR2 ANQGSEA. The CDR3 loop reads CSGRPGVKSEAFF. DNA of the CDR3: TGCAGCGGACGACCGGGGGTCAAGTCTGAAGCTTTCTTT.

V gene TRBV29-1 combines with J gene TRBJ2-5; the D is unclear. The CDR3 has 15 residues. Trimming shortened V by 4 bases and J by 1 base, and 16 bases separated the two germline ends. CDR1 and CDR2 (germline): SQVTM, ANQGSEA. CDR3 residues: CSVGRVGSLQETQYF. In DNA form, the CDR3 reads TGCAGCGTTGGACGTGTGGGCAGCCTCCAAGAGACCCAGTACTTC.